This TCR beta chain emerged from a study of T cells in Graves' hyperthyroidism and ophthalmopathy. CDR3 size: 15 residues. Germline CDR1 and CDR2: SGHTA and FQGNSA. The J segment lost 2 bases and the V segment lost 0 bases, leaving 2 bases of the junction unmatched. Amplified TCR beta CDR3 regions derived from RNA transcripts. During a first-round RT-PCR of the TCR CDR3, the HTBI primer set was used. TCRdb fed the multiplex PCR reads into MiXCR, producing one record per CDR3 protein. The table has 550,000 to 700,000 distinct CDR3 sequences, approximately 14% seen once; the top ten hold around 4.1%. This clonotype came up many times.

The sequencing input was blood. The V call is TRBV7-2, the J call TRBJ2-7; the match to TRBD2 covers 9 bases. The receptor's source is a woman in her thirties or forties with Graves' ophthalmopathy. The CDR3 bases are TGTACCAGCAGCTTAGCCGCGGGAGGGCCCTACGAGCAGTACTTC. Protein product: CTSSLAAGGPYEQYF.